The 24 T cell receptor beta chains below come from one sample, sequenced in a study of OX40 agonist ivuxolimab in advanced cancers. Method: immunoSEQ multiplex PCR; TCRdb's copy keeps in-frame clones and lacks some. The sample lists roughly 20,000 clones, around 79% occurring once. Sequencing used CD4+ or CD8+ T cells sorted from blood, obtained in a trial of the OX40 agonist ivuxolimab. The source is an adult with an advanced solid tumor such as melanoma, head and neck, liver or kidney cancer.

V is TRBV7-3 and J is TRBJ2-2, with D possibly being TRBD1 (6 bases). Per germline, CDR1 SGHTA and CDR2 FQGTGA. This CDR3 contains 12 residues. With 4 bases removed from V and 9 bases from J, the gap between germline ends came to 9 bases. CDR3 coding DNA: TGTGCCAGCAGCTATCAGGGGAGGGAGCTGTTTTTT. Protein: CASSYQGRELFF.

CDR3 in amino acids: CASSQATGITNEKLFF. The CDR3 nucleotides read TGTGCCAGCAGCCAAGCGACAGGGATCACTAATGAAAAACTGTTTTTT. The chain employs TRBV4-2 and TRBJ1-4; 7 nucleotides agree with TRBD1. CDR1 and CDR2 from the germline V gene are LGHNA and YNFKEQ. J lost 2 bases, V lost 1 base, and 4 bases had no gene match. The CDR3 covers 16 residues.

V and J are TRBV6-5 and TRBJ2-7; weak D call: TRBD1 (6 bases). This CDR3 region has 14 residues. Trimming took off 2 bases at V and 5 bases at J, with 13 bases between the two ends. Germline-derived CDR1 and CDR2 are MNHEY and SVGAGI. CDR3 in amino acids: CASSYGQGLDEQYF. CDR3 nucleotides: TGTGCCAGCAGTTACGGGCAGGGGCTCGACGAGCAGTACTTC.

J is TRBJ1-4 and V is TRBV19; 7 nucleotides agree with TRBD1. Germline V CDR1 and CDR2: LNHDA, SQIVND (reference sequence). The trim removed 5 bases at V and 3 bases at J, leaving 9 bases unmatched. The CDR3 has 16 residues. The CDR3 loop is CASSLPYQGANEKLFF. The CDR3 nucleotides are TGTGCCAGTAGTCTCCCCTACCAGGGGGCTAATGAAAAACTGTTTTTT. The full variable domain, in which reference TRBV19 and TRBJ1-4 provide the parts outside the CDR3, is DGGITQSPKYLFRKEGQNVTLSCEQNLNHDAMYWYRQDPGQGLRLIYYSQIVNDFQKGDIAEGYSVSREKKESFPLTVTSAQKNPTAFYLCASSLPYQGANEKLFFGSGTQLSVL.

V is TRBV9 and J is TRBJ2-3, with 9 bases aligning to TRBD2. The V gene end was trimmed by 5 bases and the J gene end by 5 bases; junction bases not matched to a gene: 12. The CDR3 has 16 residues. Germline assignment: CDR1 SGDLS and CDR2 YYNGEE. As DNA, the CDR3 is TGTGCCAGCAGGGGCGGCATAGCGGGGGCAGAAGATACGCAGTATTTT. It encodes CASRGGIAGAEDTQYF.

The chain employs TRBV6-5 and TRBJ1-5; D is uncertain. The V end was cut by 4 bases, the J end by 0 bases, with 7 bases between. CDR3 size: 14 residues. Germline V gene data show CDR1 as MNHEY and CDR2 as SVGAGI. As DNA, the CDR3 is TGTGCCAGCAGTTCCTTCTATAGCAATCAGCCCCAGCATTTT. It encodes CASSSFYSNQPQHF.

This sequence joins TRBV7-9 and TRBJ2-7; D remains ambiguous. The ends were cut back, 1 base at V and 2 bases at J, with 9 bases in the middle. The CDR3 is 14 residues long. Germline assignment: CDR1 SEHNR and CDR2 FQNEAQ (reference sequence). CDR3 DNA: TGTGCCAGCAGCTTAGTTACCGAGGCCTACGAGCAGTACTTC. Translating it yields CASSLVTEAYEQYF.

The chain is built from TRBV9 and TRBJ2-3; TRBD2 might be the D (6 bases). Germline loops: CDR1 SGDLS, CDR2 YYNGEE. CDR3 size: 15 residues. V lost 0 bases and J lost 2, with 10 bases in between. CDR3 sequence: CASSVEGGYTDTQYF. The CDR3 DNA is TGTGCCAGCAGCGTAGAGGGAGGTTACACAGATACGCAGTATTTT.

The chain recombines TRBV4-1 with TRBJ2-2; 10 nucleotides match TRBD1. The germline V gene has CDR1 MGHRA and CDR2 YSYEKL. V trimming: 2 bases; J trimming: 5 bases; junction bases outside the gene matches: 5. The CDR3 is 16 amino acids. The CDR3 reads CASSQPGQGFTGELFF. The CDR3 DNA follows: TGCGCCAGCAGCCAACCGGGACAGGGGTTTACCGGGGAGCTGTTTTTT.

The chain links TRBV7-2 to TRBJ1-2; D gene unclear. The CDR3 consists of 13 residues. V was pared by 6 bases and J by 3 bases, with 11 bases between. The germline V gene has CDR1 SGHTA and CDR2 FQGNSA. The CDR3: CASSTSADYGYTF. Here the CDR3 DNA reads TGTGCCAGCAGTACTTCAGCGGACTATGGCTACACCTTC.

The V call is TRBV7-6, the J call TRBJ1-2; D unresolved. This CDR3 is 13 amino acids long. V lost 1 base and J 7 bases, leaving 10 bases between the germline ends. Per the germline V gene, CDR1 is SGHVS and CDR2 is FNYEAQ. CDR3 amino acids: CASSLGEEGGYTF. CDR3 DNA sequence: TGTGCCAGCAGCTTAGGAGAGGAGGGTGGCTACACCTTC.

The V gene is TRBV5-1, the J gene TRBJ2-1, with TRBD2 as a possible D gene (5 bases). The V gene lost 0 bases and the J gene lost 7 bases, with 20 bases spanning the gap. This CDR3 has 17 residues. From germline, CDR1 is SGHRS and CDR2 YFSETQ. The CDR3 protein is CASSLGARRPGENEQFF. CDR3 nucleotide sequence: TGCGCCAGCAGCTTGGGGGCGCGTAGACCTGGGGAGAATGAGCAGTTCTTC.

The V and J genes are TRBV7-9 and TRBJ2-3, with a possible D match to TRBD1 (6 bases). The germline CDR1 and CDR2 sequences are SEHNR and FQNEAQ (reference sequence). This CDR3 contains 15 residues. Trimming cost V 5 bases and J 3 bases, with 15 bases left between them. CDR3 loop: CASSPEGVTTDTQYF. The DNA for the CDR3 is TGTGCCAGCAGCCCCGAGGGGGTCACAACAGATACGCAGTATTTT. The whole variable domain, remainder taken from reference TRBV7-9 and TRBJ2-3, is DTGVSQNPRHKITKRGQNVTFRCDPISEHNRLYWYRQTLGQGPEFLTYFQNEAQLEKSRLLSDRFSAERPKGSFSTLEIQRTEQGDSAMYLCASSPEGVTTDTQYFGPGTRLTVL.

This chain links TRBV6-5 with TRBJ2-1; tentative D call: TRBD1 (6 bases). The CDR3 runs 15 residues. Germline lookup yields CDR1 MNHEY and CDR2 SVGAGI. Trimming left V 0 bases short and J 9 bases short, with 15 bases between. The CDR3 DNA follows: TGTGCCAGCAGTTACTCGATGGCAGGGGAAGCTGAGCAGTTCTTC. Translation gives CASSYSMAGEAEQFF.

V usage is TRBV14 and J usage is TRBJ1-1; the match to TRBD1 covers 7 bases. CDR1 SGHDN and CDR2 FVKESK come from the germline V gene. The CDR3 consists of 18 residues. J gave up 5 bases and V 4 bases, and 19 bases lay outside the gene matches. CDR3 bases: TGTGCCAGCAGCCCCCTAGGTATTTGGTACAGGGGAAGGACTGAAGCTTTCTTT. It codes for CASSPLGIWYRGRTEAFF.

The gene calls are TRBV21-1 and TRBJ2-3. TRBV21-1 has pseudogene status. This CDR3 contains 16 residues. Here the CDR3 reads CASSKERSSRTDTQYF. CDR3 coding DNA: TGTGCCAGCAGCAAAGAGAGGTCCTCCAGGACAGATACGCAGTATTTT.

This chain's CDR3 is CASSISTDTQYF. CDR3 nucleotide sequence: TGTGCCAGTAGTATCAGTACAGATACGCAGTATTTT. The V gene is TRBV19, the J gene TRBJ2-3; no clear D gene. This CDR3 comprises 12 residues. V lost 3 bases and J lost 3, with 4 bases in between. Germline values: CDR1 LNHDA, CDR2 SQIVND (reference sequence).

The J gene is TRBJ2-7, the V gene TRBV7-9; D perhaps matches TRBD1 (6 bases). The ends were cut back, 4 bases at V and 6 bases at J, with 13 bases in the middle. The CDR3 spans 13 residues. Per the germline V gene, CDR1 is SEHNR and CDR2 is FQNEAQ (reference sequence). CDR3: CASSSKGRGEQYF. CDR3 DNA: TGTGCCAGCAGCTCTAAGGGCAGGGGCGAGCAGTACTTC.

This sequence joins TRBV7-9 and TRBJ1-1; no definite D call. Germline V gives CDR1 SEHNR, CDR2 FQNEAQ (reference sequence). The CDR3 spans 13 residues. V lost 11 bases to trimming and J lost 1 base, with 14 bases between them. Here the CDR3 DNA reads TGTGCCGGCGTGAGGGCCCCGAACACTGAAGCTTTCTTT. It yields the protein CAGVRAPNTEAFF.

This chain joins TRBV6-6 and TRBJ1-4; D might be TRBD1 (6 bases). The CDR3 has 16 residues. With 5 bases removed from V and 7 bases from J, the gap between germline ends came to 20 bases. Germline V gene lookup returns CDR1 MNHNY and CDR2 SVGAGI (reference sequence). In nucleotides, the CDR3 is TGTGCCAGCAGTCCCTGGGGCGGGGGGCACGGTGAAAAACTGTTTTTT. It encodes CASSPWGGGHGEKLFF.

The chain recombines TRBV7-3 with TRBJ2-1; D call uncertain. The germline CDR1 and CDR2 sequences are SGHTA and FQGTGA. The V end was cut by 4 bases, the J end by 5 bases, with 12 bases between. The CDR3 length is 14 residues. CDR3 nucleotide sequence: TGTGCCAGCAGCTCCATAGGACCGAACAATGAGCAGTTCTTC. Translating gives CASSSIGPNNEQFF.

The J gene is TRBJ2-7, the V gene TRBV5-6; D unresolved. The length of the CDR3 is 14 residues. The germline CDR1 and CDR2 sequences are SGHDT and YYEEEE. The germline V and J ends were trimmed by 0 bases and 0 bases, with 7 bases remaining between them. CDR3 DNA: TGTGCCAGCAGCTTGGGGGGATCCTCCTACGAGCAGTACTTC. This sequence encodes CASSLGGSSYEQYF. The full variable domain, in which reference TRBV5-6 and TRBJ2-7 provide the parts outside the CDR3, is DAGVTQSPTHLIKTRGQQVTLRCSPKSGHDTVSWYQQALGQGPQFIFQYYEEEERQRGNFPDRFSGHQFPNYSSELNVNALLLGDSALYLCASSLGGSSYEQYFGPGTRLTVT.

The chain employs TRBV6-5 and TRBJ1-1; no clear D. The germline V gene encodes CDR1 MNHEY and CDR2 SVGAGI. The V gene lost 7 bases and the J gene lost 1 base, with 13 bases spanning the gap. CDR3 length: 14 residues. As DNA, the CDR3 is TGTGCCAGCACTCCCGGGATGGAGAACACTGAAGCTTTCTTT. This sequence encodes CASTPGMENTEAFF.

The chain is built from TRBV7-9 and TRBJ2-7; D gene ambiguous. The V end was cut by 6 bases, the J end by 4 bases, with 19 bases between. Germline CDR1 is SEHNR and CDR2 is FQNEAQ (reference sequence). The CDR3 totals 15 residues. The chain's CDR3 is CASSQAFIAPYEQYF. In DNA, the CDR3 is TGTGCCAGCAGTCAAGCATTCATTGCGCCTTACGAGCAGTACTTC.